This T cell receptor beta chain emerged from a study of cytomegalovirus exposure and HLA in healthy donors. Study observations and caveats: There were reportedly fewer N-insertions in an Asian-associated ancestry cluster than the approximately 630-donor mean, in a later analysis.

Notes on this clone: Its antigen is unidentified.

V gave up 0 bases and J gave up 4 bases, with 5 bases separating them. The germline CDR1 and CDR2 sequences are SGHRS and YFSETQ. The length of the CDR3 is 14 residues. The PCR ran on 60 Vbeta and 13 Jbeta primers. The data were produced by immunoSEQ multiplex PCR, yet TCRdb's version contains in-frame clones alone and is incomplete. The data contain around 35,000 clones, 81% of them singletons. The TCR was taken from a woman between 40 and 55 years old in good health and CMV-seronegative. Sequenced input: PBMCs. The rearrangement joins TRBV5-1 to TRBJ1-6; perhaps TRBD1 as D (5 bases). As DNA, the CDR3 is TGCGCCAGCAGCTTGGGACAGTATAATTCACCCCTCCACTTT. Residues: CASSLGQYNSPLHF.